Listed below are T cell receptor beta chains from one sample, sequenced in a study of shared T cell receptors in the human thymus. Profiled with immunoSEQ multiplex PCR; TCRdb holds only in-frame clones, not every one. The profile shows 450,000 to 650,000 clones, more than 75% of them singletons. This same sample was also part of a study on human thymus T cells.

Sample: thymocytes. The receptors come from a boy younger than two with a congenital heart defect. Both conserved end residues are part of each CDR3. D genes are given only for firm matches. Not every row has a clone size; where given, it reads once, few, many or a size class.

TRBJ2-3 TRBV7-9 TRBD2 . TGTGCCAGCACCGAGGCGGGAGTGGGAACACAGGATACGCAGTATTTT CASTEAGVGTQDTQYF
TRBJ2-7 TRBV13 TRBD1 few TGTGCCAGCAGCTTAGGACCGGGACAGGGGGAGGACGAGCAGTACTTC CASSLGPGQGEDEQYF
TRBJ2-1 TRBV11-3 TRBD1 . TGTGCCAGCAGCTGCTGGACAGGGATCGGGAATGAGCAGTTCTTC CASSCWTGIGNEQFF
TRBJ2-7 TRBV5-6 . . TGTGCCAGCAGCGCCGGCAGGGGATTAGAATACGAGCAGTACTTC CASSAGRGLEYEQYF
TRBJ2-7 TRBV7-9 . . TGTGCCAGCATTAACGGCAGGGGAGCGGCCTACGAGCAGTACTTC CASINGRGAAYEQYF
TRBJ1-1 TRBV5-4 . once TGTGCCAGCAGCTTGCGGGAGACGGAAAACACTGAAGCTTTCTTT CASSLRETENTEAFF
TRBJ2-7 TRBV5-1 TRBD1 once TGCGCCAGCAGCCCCCGGGACAGATACTACGAGCAGTACTTC CASSPRDRYYEQYF
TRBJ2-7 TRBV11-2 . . TGTGCCAGCAGCTTAAGTTTCGGGTCCGAGCAGTACTTC CASSLSFGSEQYF
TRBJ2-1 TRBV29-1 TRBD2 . TGCAGCGTTGAGGGACTAGCGGCCTCCCGTGAGGATGAGCAGTTCTTC CSVEGLAASREDEQFF
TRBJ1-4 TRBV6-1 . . TGTGCCAGCAGTGAAAGGACAGCTAATGAAAAACTGTTTTTT CASSERTANEKLFF
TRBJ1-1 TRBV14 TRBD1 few TGTGCCAGCAGCCCATTACAGGGGGCCATGAACACTGAAGCTTTCTTT CASSPLQGAMNTEAFF
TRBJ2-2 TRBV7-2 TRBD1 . TGTGCCAGCAGCTTGTCCCGGGACAGGTTAGCGAACACCGGGGAGCTGTTTTTT CASSLSRDRLANTGELFF
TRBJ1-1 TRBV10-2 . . TGCGCCAGTCAGGAGTTACAGGGCACTGAAGCTTTCTTT CASQELQGTEAFF
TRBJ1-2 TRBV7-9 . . TGTGCCAGCAGCGGAAGGGGGGGACCCAACTATGGCTACACCTTC CASSGRGGPNYGYTF
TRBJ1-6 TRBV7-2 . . TGTGCCAGTAGCTCTTATTCACCCCTCCACTTT CASSSYSPLHF
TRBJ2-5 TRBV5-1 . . TGCGCCAGCAGCTCGGGGGGACTTCAGGGGACGGAGACCCAGTACTTC CASSSGGLQGTETQYF
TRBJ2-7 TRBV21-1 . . TGTGCCAGCAGGCGGGTTAGAAAGCGGGGATCCTACGAGCAGTACTTC CASRRVRKRGSYEQYF
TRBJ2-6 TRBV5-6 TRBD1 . TGTGCCAGCAGCCCCCGACCGGGACAGGGCTTCTCTGGGGCCAACGTCCTGACTTTC CASSPRPGQGFSGANVLTF
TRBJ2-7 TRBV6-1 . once TGTGCCAGCAGTGACAGGTCAGACCACTACGAGCAGTACTTC CASSDRSDHYEQYF
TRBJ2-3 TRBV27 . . TGTGCCAGCAGTTTATGGGGCCTCGACCTCGAAGTAGATACGCAGTATTTT CASSLWGLDLEVDTQYF
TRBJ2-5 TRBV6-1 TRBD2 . TGTGCCAGCAGACCGGGGGGAAGAGAGACCCAGTACTTC CASRPGGRETQYF
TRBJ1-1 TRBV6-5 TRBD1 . TGTGCCAGCAGTTACCGTCCCGGGACAGTTTCTGAAGCTTTCTTT CASSYRPGTVSEAFF
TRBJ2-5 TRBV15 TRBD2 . TGTGCCACCAGCAGAGGGGGAGGGCTAGCGGGTTGCCAAGAGACCCAGTACTTC CATSRGGGLAGCQETQYF
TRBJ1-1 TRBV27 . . TGTGCCAGCAGCCAGGTGCCCGGGAACACTGAAGCTTTCTTT CASSQVPGNTEAFF
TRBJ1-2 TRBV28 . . TGTGCCATCTGGACAGATATTAACTATGGCTACACCTTC CAIWTDINYGYTF
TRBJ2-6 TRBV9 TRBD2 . TGTGCCAGCAGCCACCCTTCGACTAGCGGGAGTCTAGGGGCCAACGTCCTGACTTTC CASSHPSTSGSLGANVLTF